A single sample is the source of the 24 T cell receptor beta chains below, sequenced in a study of cytomegalovirus exposure and HLA in healthy donors. The PCR contained 60 Vbeta and 13 Jbeta primers. Here immunoSEQ multiplex PCR was the method, and the copy in TCRdb shows in-frame clones only, minus some. Among some 130,000 clones listed, 76% were seen once. The sequenced sample consisted of PBMCs. These receptor sequences come from a man aged 40-50 years in good health and CMV-seronegative.

The chain uses TRBV28 and TRBJ1-2; D is unresolved. From germline, CDR1 is MDHEN and CDR2 SYDVKM. The CDR3 is made up of 11 amino acids. The ends were cut back, 3 bases at V and 7 bases at J, with 6 bases in the middle. The CDR3 reads CASSLIGGYTF. The CDR3 bases are TGTGCCAGCAGTTTGATCGGTGGCTACACCTTC.

The rearrangement links TRBV27 to TRBJ2-7, with 8 positions matching TRBD1. The V segment lost 6 bases and the J segment 0 bases; nucleotides outside the gene matches: 10. CDR3 length: 16 residues. Germline V gene data show CDR1 as MNHEY and CDR2 as SMNVEV (reference sequence). This CDR3 reads CASRTPGTGLSYEQYF. The CDR3 bases are TGTGCCAGCAGAACCCCGGGGACAGGACTCTCCTACGAGCAGTACTTC.

The chain couples TRBV29-1 to TRBJ2-3; perhaps TRBD2 as D (6 bases). Trimming pared 1 base from V and 2 bases from J, leaving 16 bases between. CDR1 is SQVTM and CDR2 is ANQGSEA in the germline V gene. CDR3 length equals 16 residues. The CDR3 here is CSVEVWEQRATDTQYF. The CDR3 DNA follows: TGCAGCGTTGAAGTGTGGGAACAGCGGGCCACAGATACGCAGTATTTT.

V and J are TRBV10-2 and TRBJ2-1, with TRBD2 identical over 9 bases. V was clipped by 2 bases and J by 3 bases; unmatched bases: 2. Germline values: CDR1 WSHSY, CDR2 SAAADI. This CDR3 is built from 15 residues. CDR3 DNA: TGCGCCAGCAGTGAGGGACTAGCGCGCTACAATGAGCAGTTCTTC. Translating gives CASSEGLARYNEQFF.

CDR3 coding DNA: TGTGCCAGCAGCTTTGGACAGGGACCCTACAATGAGCAGTTCTTC. Its translation: CASSFGQGPYNEQFF. This chain links TRBV7-9 with TRBJ2-1; TRBD1 aligns across 8 bases. The CDR3 loop spans 15 amino acids. V trimming: 3 bases; J trimming: 2 bases; junction bases outside the gene matches: 3. Looked up from germline, CDR1 is SEHNR and CDR2 is FQNEAQ (reference sequence).

The chain is built from TRBV14 and TRBJ1-2, with D perhaps matching TRBD1 (5 bases). CDR3 length equals 13 residues. CDR1 SGHDN and CDR2 FVKESK come from the germline V gene. Between the trimmed V and J ends, which lost 0 bases and 7 bases, there was a span of 9 bases. CDR3: CASSQEWQGGYTF. The DNA of the CDR3 is TGTGCCAGCAGCCAAGAGTGGCAGGGTGGCTACACCTTC.

V and J are TRBV4-3 and TRBJ1-1, with D perhaps TRBD1 (5 bases). This CDR3 is built from 15 residues. Germline V lookup: CDR1 LGHNA, CDR2 YSLEER. V lost 1 base and J 11 bases, leaving 20 bases between the germline ends. The CDR3 DNA follows: TGCGCCAGCAGCCAAGTGGGGTCAGGGAGGTCGGCGGCTTTCTTT. As protein: CASSQVGSGRSAAFF.

The gene calls are TRBV5-1 and TRBJ1-1; D gene unclear. The ends were cut back, 4 bases at V and 0 bases at J, with 16 bases in the middle. Germline lookup yields CDR1 SGHRS and CDR2 YFSETQ. CDR3 length: 16 residues. The CDR3 nucleotides read TGCGCCAGCAGCCCCTCCGGGGAGACCATGAACACTGAAGCTTTCTTT. This translates into CASSPSGETMNTEAFF.

The genes are TRBV27 and TRBJ2-5, with D possibly TRBD1 on 6 matching bases. CDR3 length equals 15 residues. V gave up 0 bases and J gave up 4 bases, with 12 bases separating them. Per the germline V gene, CDR1 is MNHEY and CDR2 is SMNVEV (reference sequence). CDR3 nucleotides: TGTGCCAGCAGTTTATCCACGACAGGTGGAGAGACCCAGTACTTC. The encoded protein is CASSLSTTGGETQYF.

The chain employs TRBV27 and TRBJ1-1; perhaps TRBD1 as D (6 bases). Germline V lookup: CDR1 MNHEY, CDR2 SMNVEV (reference sequence). This CDR3 region has 16 residues. V was clipped by 0 bases and J by 3 bases, with 14 bases between them. CDR3 sequence reads: CASSLSPGGGDTEAFF. CDR3 DNA: TGTGCCAGCAGTTTATCCCCTGGAGGGGGGGACACTGAAGCTTTCTTT.

The genes are TRBV19 and TRBJ1-4; D is undetermined. CDR1 and CDR2 from the germline V gene are LNHDA and SQIVND (reference sequence). Between the trimmed V and J ends, which lost 5 bases and 2 bases, there was a span of 3 bases. The CDR3 covers 12 residues. For the CDR3, the DNA is TGTGCCAGTAGTTATACTAATGAAAAACTGTTTTTT. Protein sequence: CASSYTNEKLFF.

The V and J genes are TRBV6-5 and TRBJ2-5, with 10 bases identical to TRBD2. Germline values: CDR1 MNHEY, CDR2 SVGAGI. The CDR3 is made up of 14 amino acids. Germline trimming cut 6 bases from V and 4 bases from J; bases unmatched to any gene: 5. The CDR3 nucleotides read TGTGCCAGCAGCGGACTAGCGGCCCTAGAGACCCAGTACTTC. Amino acids: CASSGLAALETQYF.

This chain links TRBV9 with TRBJ2-6; TRBD1 aligns across 7 bases. The CDR3 totals 18 residues. Germline CDR1 reads SGDLS; CDR2 reads YYNGEE. The V and J ends lost 4 bases and 0 bases, in that order; junction bases with no gene match: 10. CDR3: CASSPRGQTDSGANVLTF. The CDR3 DNA reads TGTGCCAGCAGCCCACGGGGACAGACAGACTCTGGGGCCAACGTCCTGACTTTC.

This clone was counted a few times. The chain couples TRBV6-5 to TRBJ1-2; 8 bases are shared with TRBD1. This CDR3 region has 15 residues. J gave up 2 bases and V 4 bases, and 6 bases lay outside the gene matches. Germline CDR1 and CDR2: MNHEY and SVGAGI. CDR3 coding DNA: TGTGCCAGCAGTTCCCCCGACAGGGGCAACTATGGCTACACCTTC. This gives the protein CASSSPDRGNYGYTF.

The table lists this clone with a few counts. This chain connects TRBV30 to TRBJ1-2; 10 nucleotides match TRBD1. V lost 4 bases, J lost 6 bases, and 11 bases stayed unmatched. Germline V gene sequence: CDR1 GTSNPN, CDR2 SVGIG (reference sequence). This CDR3 is built from 15 residues. CDR3 residues: CAWNPGQGRPDGYTF. DNA for the CDR3: TGTGCCTGGAACCCGGGACAGGGGCGTCCGGATGGCTACACCTTC.

This clone was seen more than once but under ten times. This chain joins TRBV11-3 and TRBJ2-1; TRBD2 agrees at 14 bases. The CDR3 length is 15 residues. Per germline, CDR1 SGHNT and CDR2 YENEEA. After removal of 5 bases from V and 9 bases from J, the junction contained 6 bases not matched to a gene. CDR3 nucleotide sequence: TGTGCCAGCAGCCCCGGGACTAGCGGGAGCGGTGAGCAGTTCTTC. Amino acids: CASSPGTSGSGEQFF.

This sequence joins TRBV6-5 and TRBJ2-7, with 8 bases fitting TRBD1. Per the germline V gene, CDR1 is MNHEY and CDR2 is SVGAGI. The CDR3 covers 14 residues. The J segment lost 6 bases and the V segment lost 2 bases, leaving 6 bases of the junction unmatched. Here the CDR3 reads CASSYGQGVGEQYF. The CDR3 DNA follows: TGTGCCAGCAGTTACGGACAGGGTGTTGGCGAGCAGTACTTC.

V usage is TRBV12-5 and J usage is TRBJ2-2, with 7 bases matching TRBD1. Germline CDR1 reads LGHNT; CDR2 reads FRNRAP. The V and J ends lost 5 bases and 3 bases, in that order; junction bases with no gene match: 3. This CDR3 is built from 14 residues. The CDR3 nucleotides are TGTGCTAGTGGTCTACAGGGGTACACCGGGGAGCTGTTTTTT. This sequence encodes CASGLQGYTGELFF.

As DNA, the CDR3 is TGTGCCAGCAGCTCGCAAGGGACAGGGTACAATCAGCCCCAGCATTTT. Protein product: CASSSQGTGYNQPQHF. The chain combines TRBV7-3 with TRBJ1-5; 9 positions agree with TRBD1. There are 16 residues in the CDR3. Germline-derived CDR1 and CDR2 are SGHTA and FQGTGA. V lost 4 bases and J lost 3; bases outside the gene matches: 7.

The chain combines TRBV4-3 with TRBJ2-7; 7 bases fit TRBD2. CDR1 and CDR2 (germline): LGHNA, YSLEER. The CDR3 totals 13 residues. The trim removed 1 base at V and 5 bases at J, leaving 2 bases unmatched. CDR3 in amino acids: CASSQGRGDEQYF. The CDR3 region has the DNA TGCGCCAGCAGCCAAGGCCGGGGGGACGAGCAGTACTTC.

The chain recombines TRBV5-1 with TRBJ1-2; tentatively, D is TRBD1 (5 bases). This CDR3 spans 13 amino acids. The V end was cut by 0 bases, the J end by 8 bases, with 11 bases between. Germline V gene sequence: CDR1 SGHRS, CDR2 YFSETQ. For the CDR3, the DNA is TGCGCCAGCAGCTTGGACGACAGAGCGGGCTACACCTTC. Amino acid sequence: CASSLDDRAGYTF.

The chain recombines TRBV19 with TRBJ2-1, with 7 bases that match TRBD2. CDR3 length: 14 amino acids. Germline values: CDR1 LNHDA, CDR2 SQIVND (reference sequence). V shed 3 bases, J shed 4 bases, and the junction held 3 bases outside the gene matches. CDR3 DNA sequence: TGTGCCAGTAGTATCGGGAGGATATACAATGAGCAGTTCTTC. This encodes CASSIGRIYNEQFF.

This chain joins TRBV27 and TRBJ2-2, with D maybe TRBD2 (5 bases). V was shortened by 1 base and J by 6 bases, with 12 bases between the two germline ends. CDR3 length equals 15 residues. The germline V gene encodes CDR1 MNHEY and CDR2 SMNVEV (reference sequence). The CDR3 region has the DNA TGTGCCAGCAGTTTATACCGGGAAACCCCCGGGGAGCTGTTTTTT. Translating gives CASSLYRETPGELFF.

This chain joins TRBV6-5 and TRBJ2-1; perhaps TRBD2 as D (5 bases). The CDR3 contains 14 residues. Trimming removed 7 bases from V and 0 bases from J, with 10 bases in between. CDR1 MNHEY and CDR2 SVGAGI come from the germline V gene. In nucleotides, the CDR3 is TGTGCCAGCAACCAGCGGAGCTCCTACAATGAGCAGTTCTTC. It codes for CASNQRSSYNEQFF.